This TCR beta chain was sequenced during a study of CD49a tissue-resident CD8 T cells in human skin listed by TCRdb under 2017. As for the study more broadly: The study examined tissue-resident memory CD8+ T cell subsets in human skin defined by CD49a, CD69 and CD103 expression.

For a few healthy donors, CD8+ T cells were sorted from blood, dermis and epidermis, and the TCR beta CDR3 regions of these cells were analysed. Both blood and skin samples were provided by each TCR-sequenced donor, and all TCR-sequenced donors were healthy individuals. CD8+ T cell populations were isolated by sorting before TCR beta sequencing. Before T cells were analysed, skin was separated into dermal and epidermal compartments. This clone was found a few times. The target of this receptor is not known. No per-base quality is available; no much larger clone lies one base away. The protocol used for the library was the immunoSEQ multiplex PCR assay. The study's own analysis went as follows. How frequently each TCR V beta family was used was compared between the sorted CD8+ T cell populations from blood, dermis and epidermis. TCRdb obtained this table from immuneACCESS and retained in-frame rearrangements with V and J assigned. These tables miss some clones; where compared with another copy, unresolved V genes account for less than half of the shortfall, and the remainder is unexplained. Clone size and V and J calls were adopted from that table, with D and trimming inferred from the DNA. The sample contains 850 to 1,300 clones, under 85% of them found a single time. Roughly a quarter of the sample rests with the top ten.

The source is a human donor in good health. The donor label of this sample is uncertain. Sequenced: CD103- CD8+ T cells sorted from skin dermis.

The CDR3 reads as follows: CASSWRDGIQYF. The sequence in DNA is TGTGCCAGCAGTTGGAGGGACGGCATTCAGTACTTC. Rearrangement joined TRBV6-1 to TRBJ2-4, and possibly TRBD2, on 6 matching bases. Including the terminal cysteine and phenylalanine, the CDR3 comprises 12 residues. The DNA shown is the 36-base CDR3, in frame from base 1. Deletion took 5 bases off V and 9 bases off J, with a span of 11 bases between the germline ends. CDR1 and CDR2, per the germline V gene, are MNHNS and SASEGT.